This T cell receptor (beta chain) was found in a study of T cell responses to AZD1222 COVID-19 vaccine. Study background: Second doses were pooled across both intervals (about 4 or about 12 weeks). Study outcomes and limitations: Spike-specific TCR breadth and depth were elevated following two AZD1222 doses.

Of note for this clone: Its antigen remains unidentified.

Clones were sequenced by immunoSEQ multiplex PCR, and TCRdb holds only the in-frame ones, with some missing. The top ten clones hold roughly 1.2% of a sample with around 150,000 clones, 94% of them seen once. This CDR3 is 12 amino acids long. Trimming cost V 2 bases and J 4 bases, with 5 bases left between them. The germline V gene encodes CDR1 LGHDT and CDR2 YNNKEL (reference sequence). The TCR comes from an adult in good health. The source was peripheral blood, collected on day 0 of AZD1222 vaccination. V usage is TRBV3-1 (or the pseudogene TRBV3-2) and J usage is TRBJ1-1; D gene uncertain. CDR3 in DNA: TGTGCCAGCAGCCAAATGTCCACTGAAGCTTTCTTT. It is translated as CASSQMSTEAFF.